This TCR beta chain appears in the sequencing data of a study of OX40 agonist ivuxolimab in advanced cancers. At the level of the study: Three patients showed partial responses: one hepatocellular carcinoma and two cutaneous melanoma cases.

The study's findings and limits: By week 6 at 0.1 to 3.0 mg/kg, blood CD4+ and CD8+ T cells had expanded clonally. Relative to CD4+ cells, CD8+ T cells on average had more expanded clones.

This CDR3 is built from 16 residues. Per the germline V gene, CDR1 is SGHRS and CDR2 is YFSETQ. V was shortened by 2 bases and J by 5 bases, with 17 bases between the two germline ends. Libraries were prepared by immunoSEQ multiplex PCR; TCRdb keeps only in-frame clonotypes and omits some of them. The sample has 80,000 or so clones, around nine tenths seen once. On this clone: Its specificity is not known.

The specimen was CD4+ or CD8+ T cells sorted from blood, collected in a trial of the OX40 agonist ivuxolimab. This clonotype originated in an adult with an advanced solid tumor such as melanoma, head and neck, liver or kidney cancer. The chain recombines TRBV5-1 with TRBJ2-1; D is undetermined. The CDR3 nucleotides are TGCGCCAGCAGCTTCCTCCTCAGGAGATCCAACAATGAGCAGTTCTTC. Encoded protein: CASSFLLRRSNNEQFF.